This entry describes one T cell receptor beta chain. Its target is unknown. The table came from immunoSEQ multiplex PCR; TCRdb's copy has only in-frame clones and leaves some out. The repertoire holds fewer than 100,000 clones, with approximately 84% as singletons. This CDR3 has 16 amino acids. The germline V and J ends were trimmed by 1 base and 4 bases, with 14 bases remaining between them. Per germline, CDR1 SGHNT and CDR2 YENEEA. The sample is drawn from a study of OX40 agonist ivuxolimab in advanced cancers. For the study at large: One hepatocellular carcinoma and two cutaneous melanoma patients partially responded.

Regarding the study as a whole: Dose levels from 0.1 to 3.0 mg/kg saw CD4+ and CD8+ blood T cells expand clonally by week 6. Among expanded peripheral T cells, antigen specificity went undetermined. On average, CD8+ T cells had more expanded clones than CD4+.

This chain uses TRBV11-3 with TRBJ2-1; D gene unclear. This clonotype was obtained from an adult with an advanced solid tumor such as melanoma, head and neck, liver or kidney cancer. The sequencing used CD4+ or CD8+ T cells sorted from blood, collected in a trial of the OX40 agonist ivuxolimab. CDR3 region: CASSLGGSGKYNEQFF. The DNA of the CDR3 is TGTGCCAGCAGCTTAGGGGGTAGTGGGAAATACAATGAGCAGTTCTTC.